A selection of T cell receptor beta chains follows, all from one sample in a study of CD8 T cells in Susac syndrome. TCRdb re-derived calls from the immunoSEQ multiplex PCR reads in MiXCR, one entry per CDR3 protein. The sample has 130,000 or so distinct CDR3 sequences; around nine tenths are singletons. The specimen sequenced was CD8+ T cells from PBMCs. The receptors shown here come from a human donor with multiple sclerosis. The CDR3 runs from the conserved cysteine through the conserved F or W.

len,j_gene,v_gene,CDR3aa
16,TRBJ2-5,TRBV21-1,CASSKVAIRGQETQYF
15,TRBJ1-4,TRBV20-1,CSAKSRSLTNEKLFF
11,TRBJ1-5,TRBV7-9,CASSRDRELHF
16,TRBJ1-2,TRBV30,CAWSDRKASLLYGYTF
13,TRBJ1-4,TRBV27,CASRESGGEKLFF
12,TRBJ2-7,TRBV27,CASSYSGHEQYF
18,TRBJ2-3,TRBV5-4,CASSPGLRDWGPTDTQYF
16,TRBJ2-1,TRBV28,CASNNNRGGIYNEQFF
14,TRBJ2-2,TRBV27,CASSWHITTGELFF
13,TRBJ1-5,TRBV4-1,CASSQTGAQPQHF
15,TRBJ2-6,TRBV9,CASSGWSSGANVLTF
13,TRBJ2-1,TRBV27,CASSLSLLNEQFF
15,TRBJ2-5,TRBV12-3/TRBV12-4,CASSGLGTGNPTQYF
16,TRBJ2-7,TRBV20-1,CSATTPGLAGVSEQYF
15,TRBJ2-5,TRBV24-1,CATSDLDSPQETQYF
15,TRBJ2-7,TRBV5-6,CASSLAGTGEYEQYF
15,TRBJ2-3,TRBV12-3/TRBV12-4,CASSPGLVSTDTQYF
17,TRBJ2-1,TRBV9,CASSVIPLAGRDNEQFF
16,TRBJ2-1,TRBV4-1,CASSLTPLPSYNEQFF
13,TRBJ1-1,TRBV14,CASSQGHGYTAFF
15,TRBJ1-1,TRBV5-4,CASSSGTVAGAEAFF
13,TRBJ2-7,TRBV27,CASSFGAAYEQYF
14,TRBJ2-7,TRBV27,CASSLTPGAYEQYF
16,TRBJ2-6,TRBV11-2,CASSSTGIAGANVLTF
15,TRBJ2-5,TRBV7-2,CASSPGQVSLETQYF
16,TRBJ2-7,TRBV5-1,CASSPWTSGTTYEQYF
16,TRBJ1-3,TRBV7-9,CASSLAIGTFGNTIYF
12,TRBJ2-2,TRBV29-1,CSVVSFTGELFF
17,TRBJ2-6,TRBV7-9,CASPGVGGVSGANVLTF
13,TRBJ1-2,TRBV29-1,CSVELQGNYGYTF
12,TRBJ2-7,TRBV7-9,CASSLRSNEQYF
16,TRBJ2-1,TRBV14,CASSQDPLAGYNEQFF
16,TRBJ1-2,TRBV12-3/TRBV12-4,CASSFPKGRENYGYTF
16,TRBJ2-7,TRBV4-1,CASSQGGGTGGYEQYF
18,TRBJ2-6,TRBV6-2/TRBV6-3,CASSLHRDRGSGANVLTF
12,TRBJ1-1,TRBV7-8,CAVDLENTEAFF
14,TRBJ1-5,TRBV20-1,CSASDSMGASPQHF
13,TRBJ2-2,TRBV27,CASSLQTAGELFF
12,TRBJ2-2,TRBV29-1,CSVLSGDGELFF
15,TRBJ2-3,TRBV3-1,CASSPNADPPGTQYF
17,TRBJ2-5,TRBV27,CASSPRDVAGSQETQYF
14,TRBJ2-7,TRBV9,CASSPETFDYEQYF
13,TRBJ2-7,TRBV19,CASSITDSYEQYF
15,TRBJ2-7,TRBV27,CASSFGAGETYEQYF
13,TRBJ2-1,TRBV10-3,CAIGSSSYNEQFF